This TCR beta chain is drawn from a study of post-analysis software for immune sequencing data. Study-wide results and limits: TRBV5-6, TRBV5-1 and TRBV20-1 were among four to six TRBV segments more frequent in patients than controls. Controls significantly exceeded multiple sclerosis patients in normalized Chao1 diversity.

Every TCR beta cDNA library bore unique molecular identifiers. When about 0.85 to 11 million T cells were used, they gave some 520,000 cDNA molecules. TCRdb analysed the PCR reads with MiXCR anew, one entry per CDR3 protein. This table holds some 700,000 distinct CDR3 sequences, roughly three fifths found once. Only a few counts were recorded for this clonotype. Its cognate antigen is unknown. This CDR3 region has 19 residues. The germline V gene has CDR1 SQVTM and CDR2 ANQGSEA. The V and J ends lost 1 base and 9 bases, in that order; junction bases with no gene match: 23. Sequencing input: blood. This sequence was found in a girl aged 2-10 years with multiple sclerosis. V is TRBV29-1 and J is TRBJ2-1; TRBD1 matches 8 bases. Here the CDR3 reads CSVEADSRGTGPLEGEQFF. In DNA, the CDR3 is TGCAGCGTTGAAGCAGATAGTCGGGGGACAGGTCCCTTAGAGGGTGAGCAGTTCTTC.